These 30 T cell receptor beta chains came from one sample sequenced in a study of CD8 T cells in ankylosing spondylitis. TCRdb recomputed calls from the 5' RACE reads with MiXCR, one row per CDR3 protein. Of fewer than 200,000 distinct CDR3 sequences in the sample, roughly 20% were seen once. Material for sequencing was blood, either unsorted or a sorted T cell fraction (not recorded which). These receptor sequences come from a male donor aged 10-30 years with ankylosing spondylitis or in good health (not recorded which).

The rearrangement uses TRBV3-1 and TRBJ1-1; D is possibly TRBD1 (6 bases). Germline CDR1 reads LGHDT; CDR2 reads YNNKEL (reference sequence). Trimming removed 4 bases at V and 1 base at J, with 10 bases between. This CDR3 region has 14 residues. The CDR3 sequence: CASSRGTTNTEAFF. In DNA form, the CDR3 reads TGTGCCAGCAGCCGTGGGACAACGAACACTGAAGCTTTCTTT.

This clonotype was observed at least ten times. The chain links TRBV12-3 or TRBV12-4 to TRBJ1-3; D uncertain. The V end was cut by 2 bases, the J end by 4 bases, with 9 bases between. The CDR3 extends over 14 amino acids. The CDR3 bases are TGTGCCAGCAGTTTACTTGGAACCGGAAACACCATATATTTT. Amino acids: CASSLLGTGNTIYF.

This clonotype was counted ten times or more. The V gene is TRBV7-8, the J gene TRBJ2-1; 7 nucleotides match TRBD2. The CDR3 extends over 15 amino acids. Germline V CDR1 and CDR2: SGHVS, FQNEAQ. Trimming cost V 1 base and J 4 bases; bases outside gene matches: 4. CDR3 protein: CASSLGSGDYNEQFF. As DNA, the CDR3 is TGTGCCAGCAGCTTAGGCAGCGGGGATTACAATGAGCAGTTCTTC.

Many counts were recorded for this clonotype. This chain uses TRBV24-1 with TRBJ2-7; D is possibly TRBD2 (5 bases). V lost 4 bases, J lost 4 bases, and 10 bases lay in between. Germline V gives CDR1 KGHDR, CDR2 SFDVKD. This CDR3 is 13 amino acids long. CDR3 amino acids: CATSDLTGYEQYF. In DNA form, the CDR3 reads TGTGCCACCAGTGACCTAACGGGATACGAGCAGTACTTC.

This clonotype was picked up many times. The chain is built from TRBV12-3 or TRBV12-4 and TRBJ2-7, with 7 positions matching TRBD2. The CDR3 has 16 residues. Trimming took 2 bases from V and 0 from J; bases not matched to a gene: 7. CDR3 DNA sequence: TGTGCCAGCAGTTTACCCATCTGGACTAGCTCCTACGAGCAGTACTTC. Its translation: CASSLPIWTSSYEQYF.

The gene calls are TRBV6-6 and TRBJ2-1; TRBD2 agrees at 8 bases. The germline gives CDR1 MNHNY, CDR2 SVGAGI (reference sequence). J was trimmed by 8 bases and V by 2 bases; bases with no gene match: 14. This CDR3 comprises 17 residues. The CDR3 is CASSYAPVASGSHEQFF. The CDR3 DNA sequence: TGTGCCAGCAGTTACGCTCCCGTGGCTAGCGGGTCCCATGAGCAGTTCTTC.

This clonotype appeared many times. The chain recombines TRBV12-5 with TRBJ1-5; D is possibly TRBD1 (5 bases). The CDR3 has 16 residues. V lost 1 base and J lost 5, with 15 bases in between. The germline V gene has CDR1 LGHNT and CDR2 FRNRAP. DNA of the CDR3: TGTGCTAGTGGTTTGGGATTGGGGGGGGATTATCAGCCCCAGCATTTT. Encoded protein: CASGLGLGGDYQPQHF. Based on the CDR3 plus reference TRBV12-5 and TRBJ1-5, the full variable domain is DARVTQTPRHKVTEMGQEVTMRCQPILGHNTVFWYRQTMMQGLELLAYFRNRAPLDDSGMPKDRFSAEMPDATLATLKIQPSEPRDSAVYFCASGLGLGGDYQPQHFGDGTRLSIL.

This chain links TRBV11-2 with TRBJ2-7; D perhaps matches TRBD2 (6 bases). V was shortened by 5 bases and J by 1 base, with 15 bases between the two germline ends. The CDR3 sequence is 15 residues long. The germline gives CDR1 SGHAT, CDR2 FQNNGV. The CDR3 protein is CASSQGTGASYEQYF. The CDR3 DNA sequence: TGTGCCAGCAGCCAAGGGACTGGAGCTTCCTACGAGCAGTACTTC.

This clonotype has ten or more counts. The chain combines TRBV6-5 with TRBJ2-3; 8 nucleotides align to TRBD2. V lost 2 bases, J lost 4 bases, and 8 bases stayed unmatched. There are 16 residues in the CDR3. Per the germline V gene, CDR1 is MNHEY and CDR2 is SVGAGI. The CDR3: CASSYLFGRGADTQYF. DNA of the CDR3: TGTGCCAGCAGTTACCTCTTCGGGAGGGGGGCAGATACGCAGTATTTT.

In its sample, this clonotype was seen many times. The V gene is TRBV6-5, the J gene TRBJ2-6; D not resolved. Germline V lookup: CDR1 MNHEY, CDR2 SVGAGI. Trimming removed 5 bases at V and 5 bases at J, with 16 bases between. This CDR3 is 16 amino acids long. DNA of the CDR3: TGTGCCAGCAGTCATACCACATGGCCCAGGGCCAACGTCCTGACTTTC. It translates to CASSHTTWPRANVLTF.

This clonotype was picked up many times. The chain has TRBV5-1 and TRBJ2-5; 10 bases match TRBD2. Trimming took 1 base from V and 5 from J; bases not matched to a gene: 11. This CDR3 region has 17 residues. Germline V gene sequence: CDR1 SGHRS, CDR2 YFSETQ. The CDR3: CASSLITSGKRGETQYF. Written as DNA, the CDR3 is TGCGCCAGCAGCTTGATCACTAGCGGGAAGAGGGGGGAGACCCAGTACTTC.

This clonotype has at least ten counts. This chain joins TRBV12-3 or TRBV12-4 and TRBJ2-5; TRBD2 matches 9 bases. This CDR3 comprises 15 residues. V lost 5 bases, J lost 5 bases, and 9 bases stayed unmatched. CDR3: CASSPVAGVGETQYF. The CDR3 DNA follows: TGTGCCAGCAGTCCGGTAGCGGGAGTGGGGGAGACCCAGTACTTC.

There are many counts of this clonotype. V is TRBV5-1 and J is TRBJ1-4; D is ambiguous. Trimming pared 0 bases from V and 8 bases from J, leaving 11 bases between. Per germline, CDR1 SGHRS and CDR2 YFSETQ. The CDR3 consists of 14 residues. CDR3 nucleotide sequence: TGCGCCAGCAGCTTGGGACATGGGGAGGAAAAACTGTTTTTT. As protein: CASSLGHGEEKLFF. Full variable domain (missing parts from reference TRBV5-1 and TRBJ1-4): KAGVTQTPRYLIKTRGQQVTLSCSPISGHRSVSWYQQTPGQGLQFLFEYFSETQRNKGNFPGRFSGRQFSNSRSEMNVSTLELGDSALYLCASSLGHGEEKLFFGSGTQLSVL.

The CDR3: CSVGTGLTEKLFF. The DNA of the CDR3 is TGCAGCGTTGGGACAGGGTTAACCGAAAAACTGTTTTTT. The chain employs TRBV29-1 and TRBJ1-4; TRBD1 agrees at 8 bases. Germline CDR1 reads SQVTM; CDR2 reads ANQGSEA. The CDR3 sequence is 13 residues long. V lost 4 bases, J lost 8 bases, and 6 bases stayed unmatched.

The chain combines TRBV29-1 with TRBJ1-2; a weak D match, TRBD1 (5 bases). CDR1 is SQVTM, CDR2 ANQGSEA, per germline. V was cut by 3 bases and J by 0 bases, with 14 bases left in between. CDR3 length: 15 residues. CDR3 coding DNA: TGCAGCGTTGAGGGCAGGGAGAACACTAACTATGGCTACACCTTC. Translating it yields CSVEGRENTNYGYTF.

This clonotype was seen repeatedly, ten times or more. The chain links TRBV10-3 to TRBJ2-5; D may be TRBD2 (7 bases). Germline CDR1 ENHRY, CDR2 SYGVKD. The CDR3 spans 15 residues. V was shortened by 0 bases and J by 3 bases, with 11 bases between the two germline ends. Written as DNA, the CDR3 is TGTGCCATCAGTGAGTCGCGGGGGCAAGAAGAGACCCAGTACTTC. This encodes CAISESRGQEETQYF.

The chain links TRBV29-1 to TRBJ2-5; D possibly uses TRBD1 or TRBD2 (5 bases each). Germline-derived CDR1 and CDR2 are SQVTM and ANQGSEA. The CDR3 runs 13 residues. V lost 3 bases and J 4 bases, leaving 12 bases between the germline ends. The CDR3 sequence: CSVDSGGGETQYF. DNA for the CDR3: TGCAGCGTTGACTCGGGTGGGGGAGAGACCCAGTACTTC.

This clonotype occurred many times. The chain recombines TRBV12-3 or TRBV12-4 with TRBJ2-7; the D gene is possibly TRBD2 (5 bases). V lost 5 bases, J lost 0 bases, and 17 bases lay in between. The CDR3 has 16 amino acids. CDR3 nucleotide sequence: TGTGCCAGCAGTCCGGTCCGGGGAATAGTCTCCTACGAGCAGTACTTC. Its translation: CASSPVRGIVSYEQYF.

This clonotype came up many times. V is TRBV9 and J is TRBJ2-1; D might be TRBD1 or TRBD2, each matching 5 bases. Germline assignment: CDR1 SGDLS and CDR2 YYNGEE. Trimming stripped 2 bases from V and 2 bases from J, with 11 bases between. The CDR3 has 15 residues. CDR3 region: CASSVTGPPYNEQFF. CDR3 DNA: TGTGCCAGCAGCGTTACGGGACCTCCCTACAATGAGCAGTTCTTC.

This clonotype has at least ten counts. The chain uses TRBV29-1 and TRBJ1-1; TRBD1 might be the D (5 bases). There are 11 residues in the CDR3. Per germline, CDR1 SQVTM and CDR2 ANQGSEA. Trimming removed 6 bases from V and 0 bases from J, with 5 bases in between. CDR3 residues: CSVTVNTEAFF. The CDR3 DNA reads as TGCAGCGTGACAGTGAACACTGAAGCTTTCTTT.

The chain uses TRBV7-2 and TRBJ1-2; D is uncertain. Germline CDR1 and CDR2: SGHTA and FQGNSA. Trimming left V 5 bases short and J 5 bases short, with 15 bases between. This CDR3 contains 14 residues. CDR3 in DNA: TGTGCCAGCAGCCTGAGTGGGCTAGGGTATGGCTACACCTTC. Amino acids: CASSLSGLGYGYTF.

This clonotype was detected many times. The chain couples TRBV29-1 to TRBJ1-2; possible D gene TRBD1, 6 bases. The CDR3 spans 14 residues. The ends were cut back, 0 bases at V and 8 bases at J, with 16 bases in the middle. Germline CDR1 and CDR2: SQVTM and ANQGSEA. The CDR3: CSVEEGVSGAGYTF. In nucleotides, the CDR3 is TGCAGCGTTGAAGAAGGGGTGTCGGGGGCGGGCTACACCTTC.

CDR3 sequence reads: CASSLAGTAGANVLTF. The CDR3 region has the DNA TGCGCCAGCAGCTTGGCCGGAACAGCCGGGGCCAACGTCCTGACTTTC. The rearrangement links TRBV5-1 to TRBJ2-6; D is unresolved. The germline V gene has CDR1 SGHRS and CDR2 YFSETQ. V dropped 0 bases and J dropped 4 bases, with 11 bases sitting between them. The CDR3 has 16 amino acids.

This clonotype was counted many times. The rearrangement joins TRBV12-3 or TRBV12-4 to TRBJ1-5, with a weak D call TRBD1 (5 bases). V was shortened by 6 bases and J by 8 bases, with 20 bases between the two germline ends. CDR3 length equals 15 residues. The CDR3 region has the DNA TGTGCCAGCAGACCGGGGATTTCGGGACTTGAGCCCCAGCATTTT. This gives the protein CASRPGISGLEPQHF.

This chain links TRBV29-1 with TRBJ2-5, with D tentatively TRBD2 (6 bases). This CDR3 region has 11 residues. Germline CDR1 is SQVTM and CDR2 is ANQGSEA. Trimming stripped 0 bases from V and 13 bases from J, with 12 bases between. The CDR3 spells CSVEDQRAAYF. The CDR3 DNA reads TGCAGCGTTGAAGATCAGCGGGCCGCGTACTTC.

This clonotype was counted many times. This rearrangement joins TRBV11-2 to TRBJ1-6, with 9 bases lining up with TRBD1. V lost 5 bases to trimming and J lost 10 bases; unmatched junction nucleotides: 6. Germline CDR1 is SGHAT and CDR2 is FQNNGV. The CDR3 spans 14 residues. CDR3 sequence (DNA): TGTGCCAGCAGCACGGACAGGGGTTCCTCACCCCTCCACTTT. Translating gives CASSTDRGSSPLHF.

This clonotype appeared many times. This sequence joins TRBV6-2 or TRBV6-3 and TRBJ1-4; no definite D call. The V and J ends lost 5 bases and 4 bases respectively, with 14 bases between them. Germline CDR1 MNHEY, CDR2 SVGEGT. CDR3 length equals 15 residues. CDR3 sequence reads: CASSPWSGNNEKLFF. The CDR3 DNA follows: TGTGCCAGCAGTCCGTGGTCGGGGAATAATGAAAAACTGTTTTTT.

In this sample, this clonotype turned up many times. This chain connects TRBV7-2 to TRBJ2-4; possible D gene TRBD2, 6 bases. Deletions cut 1 base from V and 4 bases from J, with 8 bases between. Germline CDR1 and CDR2: SGHTA and FQGNSA. This CDR3 is 14 amino acids long. Here the CDR3 reads CASSLEGLKNIQYF. CDR3 bases: TGTGCCAGCAGCTTAGAGGGACTTAAAAACATTCAGTACTTC.

This clonotype was seen only a few times. The genes are TRBV6-4 and TRBJ2-3; no firm D call. The CDR3 spans 13 residues. Between the trimmed V and J ends, which lost 3 bases and 11 bases, there was a span of 15 bases. Looked up from germline, CDR1 is MRHNA and CDR2 is SNTAGT. The CDR3 DNA sequence: TGTGCCAGCAGTGATTCCGGACCCGATGGGCAGTATTTT. This translates into CASSDSGPDGQYF.

This clonotype has ten or more counts. The J gene is TRBJ2-1, the V gene TRBV10-2; D is uncertain. V shed 4 bases and J shed 3 bases, with 19 bases lying between them. This CDR3 region has 17 residues. The germline gives CDR1 WSHSY, CDR2 SAAADI. CDR3 DNA sequence: TGCGCCAGCAGTGCAGAGACTGGACGGCTTGTCTACAATGAGCAGTTCTTC. This gives the protein CASSAETGRLVYNEQFF.